This is a list of T cell receptor beta chains from one sample in a study of shared clonotypes between healthy human individuals. Method: immunoSEQ multiplex PCR; TCRdb's copy keeps in-frame clones and lacks some. The sample includes some 790,000 clones, 72% of them seen just once. The sample taken for sequencing was memory CD4+ T cells sorted from blood. Receptor source: a woman aged 25-40 years in good health. CDR3s include the opening cysteine and the closing phenylalanine or tryptophan. The order of the fields is clone size, D gene, J gene, V gene, CDR3 DNA, CDR3 protein. The D gene is left open where the match is weak. Size tells how often a clone was seen (once, few, many) or the class of an expanded clone, and some rows leave it out.

-	-	TRBJ1-2	TRBV6-5	TGTGCCAGCAGACCTCTGTCCGGGGAGTATGGCTACACCTTC	CASRPLSGEYGYTF
few	TRBD2	TRBJ2-7	TRBV11-2	TGTGCCAGCAGCTTAGATAATAGCGGGGCTCTCTTTTACGAGCAGTACTTC	CASSLDNSGALFYEQYF
-	-	TRBJ1-1	TRBV28	TGTGCCAGCAGGGTTGACATTGAAGCTTTCTTT	CASRVDIEAFF
-	-	TRBJ2-6	TRBV5-1	TGCGCCAGCACCACCTCTGGGGCCAACGTCCTGACTTTC	CASTTSGANVLTF
-	TRBD1	TRBJ2-7	TRBV10-3	TGTGCCATCAGGTCGGGACAGTCTAACTACGAGCAGTACTTC	CAIRSGQSNYEQYF
few	TRBD2	TRBJ2-1	TRBV5-1	TGCGCCAGCAGCTTTACTAGCGTAAACAATGAGCAGTTCTTC	CASSFTSVNNEQFF
-	TRBD2	TRBJ2-1	TRBV7-9	TGTGCCAGCAGCGCTAGCGGGAGTAATGAGCAGTTCTTC	CASSASGSNEQFF
-	TRBD1	TRBJ2-7	TRBV6-5	TGTGCCAGCAGTTCCGGGACAGCCACCTACGAGCAGTACTTC	CASSSGTATYEQYF
-	TRBD2	TRBJ2-7	TRBV10-3	TGTGCCATCAGCAACCCCGGGACTAGCGTAAGGACTCTCTACGAGCAGTACTTC	CAISNPGTSVRTLYEQYF
-	TRBD1	TRBJ2-3	TRBV5-1	TGCGCCAGCAGCTTGGGAGGGGGCGAAGATACGCAGTATTTT	CASSLGGGEDTQYF
-	-	TRBJ2-3	TRBV5-8	TGTGCCAGCAGCTTGATGGGAGACCAAAGCACAGATACGCAGTATTTT	CASSLMGDQSTDTQYF
-	-	TRBJ1-1	TRBV6-6	TGTGCCAGCAGATCCGACGTGGGGGCTGAAGCTTTCTTT	CASRSDVGAEAFF
-	-	TRBJ2-2	TRBV2	TGTGCCAGCAGTTACTCTGAAACCGGGGAGCTGTTTTTT	CASSYSETGELFF
once	TRBD1	TRBJ2-7	TRBV2	TGTGCCAGCACGCAAGCCGGGACAGGGTACGAGCAGTACTTC	CASTQAGTGYEQYF